The entry that follows covers one T cell receptor beta chain sequence. The data were taken from a study of shared clonotypes between healthy human individuals. Per sorted-subset replicate PCR, input was around 200 ng DNA, representing roughly 28,000 T cell genomes. Some clones are missing from TCRdb's copy, which holds only in-frame ones; the method was immunoSEQ multiplex PCR. The sample holds millions of clones, more than 80% seen once. There are 12 residues in the CDR3. From germline, CDR1 is SEHNR and CDR2 FQNEAQ (reference sequence). Trimming took 0 bases from V and 16 from J, leaving 10 bases between them.

The sequenced material came from naive CD4+ T cells sorted from blood. Subset here: CD45RA+ positively selected. V and J are TRBV7-9 and TRBJ1-6, with D uncertain. This sequence originates from a man younger than 35 in good health. In DNA, the CDR3 is TGTGCCAGCAGCTTAGCCGCGGGGTCACTCCACTTT. Protein product: CASSLAAGSLHF.